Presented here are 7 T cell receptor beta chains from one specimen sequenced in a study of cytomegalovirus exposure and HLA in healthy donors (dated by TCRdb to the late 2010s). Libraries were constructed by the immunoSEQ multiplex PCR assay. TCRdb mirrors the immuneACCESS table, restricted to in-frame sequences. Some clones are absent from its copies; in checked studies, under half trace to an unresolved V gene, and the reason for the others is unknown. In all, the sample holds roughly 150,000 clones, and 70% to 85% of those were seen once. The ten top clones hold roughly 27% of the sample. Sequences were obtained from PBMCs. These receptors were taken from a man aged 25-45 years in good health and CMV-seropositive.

The CDR3 loop reads CAVGQGTQPQHF. The DNA of the CDR3 is TGTGCCGTGGGCCAGGGCACTCAGCCCCAGCATTTT. This chain uses TRBV6-6 with TRBJ1-5, with D perhaps TRBD1 (5 bases). The ends were cut back, 11 bases at V and 6 bases at J, with 14 bases in the middle. The CDR3 spans 12 residues. The germline gives CDR1 MNHNY, CDR2 SVGAGI (reference sequence).

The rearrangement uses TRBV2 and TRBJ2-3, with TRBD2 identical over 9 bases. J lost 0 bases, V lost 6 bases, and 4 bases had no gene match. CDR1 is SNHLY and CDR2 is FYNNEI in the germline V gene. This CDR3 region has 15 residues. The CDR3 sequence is CASRSSGVSTDTQYF. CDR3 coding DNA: TGTGCCAGCAGGTCTAGCGGGGTTAGCACAGATACGCAGTATTTT.

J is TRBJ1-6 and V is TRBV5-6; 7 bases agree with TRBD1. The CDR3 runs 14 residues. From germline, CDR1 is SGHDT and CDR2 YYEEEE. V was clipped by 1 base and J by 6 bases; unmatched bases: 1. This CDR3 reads CASSLRDSNSPLHF. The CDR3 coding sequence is TGTGCCAGCAGCTTGCGGGACAGTAATTCACCCCTCCACTTT. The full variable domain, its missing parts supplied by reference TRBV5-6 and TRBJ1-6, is DAGVTQSPTHLIKTRGQQVTLRCSPKSGHDTVSWYQQALGQGPQFIFQYYEEEERQRGNFPDRFSGHQFPNYSSELNVNALLLGDSALYLCASSLRDSNSPLHFGNGTRLTVT.

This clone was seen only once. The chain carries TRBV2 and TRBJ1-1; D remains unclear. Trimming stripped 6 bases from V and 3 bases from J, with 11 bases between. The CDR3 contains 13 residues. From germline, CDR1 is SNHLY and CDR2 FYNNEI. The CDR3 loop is CASRPGGYTEAFF. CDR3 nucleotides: TGTGCCAGCAGACCGGGTGGGTACACTGAAGCTTTCTTT.

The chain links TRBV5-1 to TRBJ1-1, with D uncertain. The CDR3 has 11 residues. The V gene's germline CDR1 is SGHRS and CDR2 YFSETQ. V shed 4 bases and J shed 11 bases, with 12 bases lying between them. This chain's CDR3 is CASSDQVTAFF. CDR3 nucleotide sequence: TGCGCCAGCAGCGATCAGGTTACGGCTTTCTTT.

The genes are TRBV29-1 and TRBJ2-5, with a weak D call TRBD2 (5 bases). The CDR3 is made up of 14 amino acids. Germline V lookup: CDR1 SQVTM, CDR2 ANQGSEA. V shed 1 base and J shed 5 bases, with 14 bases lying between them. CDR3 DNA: TGCAGCGTTGAAGCCCGTGGACGGAGGGAGACCCAGTACTTC. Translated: CSVEARGRRETQYF.

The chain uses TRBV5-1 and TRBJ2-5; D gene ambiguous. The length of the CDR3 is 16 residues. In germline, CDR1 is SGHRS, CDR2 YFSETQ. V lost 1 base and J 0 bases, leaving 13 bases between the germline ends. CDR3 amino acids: CASSLFLPTYQETQYF. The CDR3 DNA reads TGCGCCAGCAGCTTGTTTCTACCCACCTACCAAGAGACCCAGTACTTC.